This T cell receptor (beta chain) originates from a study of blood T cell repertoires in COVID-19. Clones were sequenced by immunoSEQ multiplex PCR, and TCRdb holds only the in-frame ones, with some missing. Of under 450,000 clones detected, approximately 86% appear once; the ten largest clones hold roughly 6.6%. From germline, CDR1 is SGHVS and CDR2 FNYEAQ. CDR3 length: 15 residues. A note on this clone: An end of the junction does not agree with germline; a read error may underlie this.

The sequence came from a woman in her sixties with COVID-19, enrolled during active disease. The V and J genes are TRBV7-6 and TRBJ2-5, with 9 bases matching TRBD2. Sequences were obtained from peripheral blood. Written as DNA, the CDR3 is TGTGCCAGCAGCTTAGCGGATCTCAGCGGGGGGCCGGGGCACTTC. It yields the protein CASSLADLSGGPGHF. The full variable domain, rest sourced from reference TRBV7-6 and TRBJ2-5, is GAGVSQSPRYKVTKRGQDVALRCDPISGHVSLYWYRQALGQGPEFLTYFNYEAQQDKSGLPNDRFSAERPEGSISTLTIQRTEQRDSAMYRCASSLADLSGGPGHFGPGTRLLVL.